This is a list of T cell receptor beta chains from one sample in a study of T cells in localized non-small cell lung cancer. Measured with immunoSEQ multiplex PCR; TCRdb has only the in-frame clones, and not every one. This sample has about 59,000 clones; over 85% occur once, and the top ten carry 20% to 25%. The input for sequencing was peripheral blood, taken before any cancer treatment. The receptors were sampled from a man aged 40 to 69 with stage I squamous cell lung carcinoma. Both conserved end residues are part of each CDR3. Each record gives: V gene, clone size, J gene, D gene, CDR3 length, CDR3 DNA, CDR3 protein. D genes are given only for firm matches. Clone size is given for some rows only: seen once, a few or many times, or a class if the clone is expanded.

TRBV9,NA,TRBJ2-2,TRBD1,15,TGTGCCAGCAGCGTAGCACAGGGGGCGCCGGGGGAGCTGTTTTTT,CASSVAQGAPGELFF
TRBV6-5,NA,TRBJ2-7,NA,15,TGTGCCAGCAGTTACTCGACCAGATACTCCTACGAGCAGTACTTC,CASSYSTRYSYEQYF
TRBV19,NA,TRBJ1-5,NA,14,TGTGCCAGTAGGTACCTGGACGAAGTAAGGCCCCAGCATTTT,CASRYLDEVRPQHF
TRBV7-9,NA,TRBJ2-1,NA,13,TGTGCCAGCAGCTTAGTTAGCTACAATGAGCAGTTCTTC,CASSLVSYNEQFF
TRBV28,NA,TRBJ1-2,NA,13,TGTGCCAGCAGTTTCCTCCATAACTATGGCTACACCTTC,CASSFLHNYGYTF
TRBV7-6,NA,TRBJ2-7,NA,14,TGTGCCAGCAGCGTGTCCCGGGGCCCCTACGAGCAGTACTTC,CASSVSRGPYEQYF
TRBV12-5,NA,TRBJ1-1,TRBD1,14,TGTGCTAGTGGCGGACAGGGACGGAACACTGAAGCTTTCTTT,CASGGQGRNTEAFF
TRBV28,NA,TRBJ2-7,TRBD1,12,TGTGCCAGCAGGGGGACAGGGTACGAGCAGTACTTC,CASRGTGYEQYF
TRBV28,NA,TRBJ2-2,NA,14,TGTGCCAGCAGTTGGAGGTCATACACCGGGGAGCTGTTTTTT,CASSWRSYTGELFF
TRBV28,NA,TRBJ1-5,NA,14,TGTGCCAGCAGTTCTACCCCCCCAGGGGCGCCCCAGCATTTT,CASSSTPPGAPQHF
TRBV25-1,NA,TRBJ1-1,NA,14,TGTGCCAGCAGTTCAGCCAGGTCTAACACTGAAGCTTTCTTT,CASSSARSNTEAFF
TRBV25-1,NA,TRBJ2-7,TRBD2,12,TGTGCCAGCAGCGCCGGGGGGGGCGAGCAGTACTTC,CASSAGGGEQYF
TRBV19,NA,TRBJ2-3,NA,12,TGTGCCAGTAGTCTAGGAGTAGATACGCAGTATTTT,CASSLGVDTQYF
TRBV6-1,NA,TRBJ2-7,NA,13,TGTGCCAGCAGAGCCGGGACAACCTACGAGCAGTACTTC,CASRAGTTYEQYF
TRBV30,NA,TRBJ2-1,TRBD2,13,TGTGCCTGGGAGCGGGAGGGACACAATGAGCAGTTCTTC,CAWEREGHNEQFF
TRBV5-4,once,TRBJ2-7,NA,15,TGTGCCAGCAGCTTTCAGGGTAGAGCGAGAAACGAGCAGTACTTC,CASSFQGRARNEQYF
TRBV9,NA,TRBJ2-7,NA,15,TGTGCCAGCAGCGCCCCCAACAGGGCGACCTACGAGCAGTACTTC,CASSAPNRATYEQYF
TRBV4-2,NA,TRBJ2-7,TRBD2,16,TGTGCCAGCAGCCAAGGGATTAGCGGGGTCTCCTACGAGCAGTACTTC,CASSQGISGVSYEQYF
TRBV9,once,TRBJ2-1,NA,14,TGTGCCAGCAGCTCGGGACCTCGGGGGAATGAGCAGTTCTTC,CASSSGPRGNEQFF
TRBV19,NA,TRBJ2-1,NA,15,TGTGCCAGTCGGGCGTTACACAGCTCCTACAATGAGCAGTTCTTC,CASRALHSSYNEQFF
TRBV18,few,TRBJ2-7,NA,15,TGTGCCAGCTCACCAGGGGGGTACCCCTCCTACGAGCAGTACTTC,CASSPGGYPSYEQYF
TRBV5-1,once,TRBJ1-2,NA,14,TGCGCCAGCAGCAGGGAAGGGACTAACTATGGCTACACCTTC,CASSREGTNYGYTF
TRBV5-4,few,TRBJ2-7,NA,13,TGTGCCAGCAGCTTGGCAGGTTCCGACGAGCAGTACTTC,CASSLAGSDEQYF
TRBV14,NA,TRBJ2-1,NA,19,TGTGCCAGCAGCCAACCAAGGAGCGCTAGCTTATCTCGGGACAATGAGCAGTTCTTC,CASSQPRSASLSRDNEQFF